The 17 T cell receptor beta chains presented below share a single source sample, sequenced in a study of beta chain features in type 1 diabetes. Expressed TCRB transcripts were sequenced after all isolated RNA was converted to cDNA. The data were produced by immunoSEQ multiplex PCR, yet TCRdb's version contains in-frame clones alone and is incomplete. The profile covers about 150,000 clones, with about a tenth appearing a single time and roughly 0.69% taken by the ten largest. The sequenced material came from central memory CD4+ T cells from blood. The receptors here all came from a man aged 18-30 years in good health.

In its sample, this clone was seen a few times. The chain joins TRBV7-3 to TRBJ2-3, with 8 bases lining up with TRBD1. Germline CDR1 and CDR2: SGHTA and FQGTGA. Germline trimming cut 3 bases from V and 6 bases from J; bases unmatched to any gene: 5. The CDR3 consists of 14 residues. DNA for the CDR3: TGTGCCAGCAGCTTTAGGACAGGGTCGGATACGCAGTATTTT. It is translated as CASSFRTGSDTQYF.

This clone occurred a few times. The chain recombines TRBV11-2 with TRBJ2-5, with 8 bases that match TRBD2. The CDR3 has 15 amino acids. In germline, CDR1 is SGHAT, CDR2 FQNNGV. V lost 5 bases, J lost 1 base, and 6 bases stayed unmatched. CDR3 sequence (DNA): TGTGCCAGCAGCCTAGGCGGGGGGTTCCAAGAGACCCAGTACTTC. This encodes CASSLGGGFQETQYF. Full variable domain (outside the CDR3, taken from reference TRBV11-2 and TRBJ2-5): EAGVAQSPRYKIIEKRQSVAFWCNPISGHATLYWYQQILGQGPKLLIQFQNNGVVDDSQLPKDRFSAERLKGVDSTLKIQPAKLEDSAVYLCASSLGGGFQETQYFGPGTRLLVL.

This clone has a handful of counts. The genes are TRBV9 and TRBJ2-6; D might be TRBD1 (6 bases). Per the germline V gene, CDR1 is SGDLS and CDR2 is YYNGEE. The CDR3 has 15 residues. Trimming left V 2 bases short and J 1 base short, with 7 bases between. CDR3 in amino acids: CASSVRGSGANVLTF. CDR3 coding DNA: TGTGCCAGCAGCGTCAGGGGTTCTGGGGCCAACGTCCTGACTTTC. Based on the CDR3 plus reference TRBV9 and TRBJ2-6, the full variable domain is DSGVTQTPKHLITATGQRVTLRCSPRSGDLSVYWYQQSLDQGLQFLIQYYNGEERAKGNILERFSAQQFPDLHSELNLSSLELGDSALYFCASSVRGSGANVLTFGAGSRLTVL.

This chain uses TRBV6-5 with TRBJ2-3; 9 nucleotides line up with TRBD1. Trimming took 6 bases from V and 2 from J; bases not matched to a gene: 6. Germline-derived CDR1 and CDR2 are MNHEY and SVGAGI. The CDR3 extends over 15 amino acids. In DNA form, the CDR3 reads TGTGCCAGCAGCAGACAGGGGGGACTCACAGATACGCAGTATTTT. The encoded protein is CASSRQGGLTDTQYF.

The rearrangement joins TRBV5-1 to TRBJ2-1; a weak D match, TRBD1 (5 bases). This CDR3 comprises 15 residues. Trimming pared 1 base from V and 3 bases from J, leaving 11 bases between. Germline-derived CDR1 and CDR2 are SGHRS and YFSETQ. DNA of the CDR3: TGCGCCAGCAGCTTGCCGTCAGGGAACTACAATGAGCAGTTCTTC. Translating it yields CASSLPSGNYNEQFF.

This clone was observed a handful of times. The chain employs TRBV6-5 and TRBJ1-6; the match to TRBD1 covers 9 bases. CDR3 length: 15 residues. V lost 5 bases, J lost 8 bases, and 7 bases stayed unmatched. The V gene's germline CDR1 is MNHEY and CDR2 SVGAGI. As DNA, the CDR3 is TGTGCCAGCAGTAGCCCGGACAGGGGAGATTCACCCCTCCACTTT. It specifies CASSSPDRGDSPLHF.

This clone occurred many times. CDR3 sequence: CASSYDRFGKNIQYF. The CDR3 DNA follows: TGTGCCAGCAGCTACGACAGGTTTGGCAAAAACATTCAGTACTTC. The rearrangement uses TRBV6-5 and TRBJ2-4; D is possibly TRBD1 (6 bases). Trimming stripped 6 bases from V and 3 bases from J, with 15 bases between. The CDR3 is 15 amino acids. Looked up from germline, CDR1 is MNHEY and CDR2 is SVGAGI.

The gene calls are TRBV6-8 and TRBJ2-2, with D perhaps TRBD1 (6 bases). The V end lost 5 bases, the J end lost 1 base, and 14 bases lay between the germline ends. The CDR3 sequence is 16 residues long. Germline V lookup: CDR1 MNHGY, CDR2 SAAAGT. The CDR3 protein is CASSPPGHMNTGELFF. DNA of the CDR3: TGTGCCAGCAGTCCCCCGGGACACATGAACACCGGGGAGCTGTTTTTT.

The gene calls are TRBV11-3 and TRBJ2-1; D perhaps matches TRBD1 (5 bases). Germline-derived CDR1 and CDR2 are SGHNT and YENEEA. V shed 0 bases and J shed 3 bases, with 12 bases lying between them. The CDR3 has 16 residues. This chain's CDR3 is CASSLERAGYYNEQFF. CDR3 DNA: TGTGCCAGCAGCTTAGAAAGGGCAGGGTACTACAATGAGCAGTTCTTC. Based on the CDR3 plus reference TRBV11-3 and TRBJ2-1, the full variable domain is EAGVVQSPRYKIIEKKQPVAFWCNPISGHNTLYWYLQNLGQGPELLIRYENEEAVDDSQLPKDRFSAERLKGVDSTLKIQPAELGDSAVYLCASSLERAGYYNEQFFGPGTRLTVL.

The chain joins TRBV7-8 to TRBJ2-1, with 9 bases fitting TRBD1. The junction had 1 base not matched to a gene; V was cut back by 0 bases and J by 7 bases. The germline CDR1 and CDR2 sequences are SGHVS and FQNEAQ. The CDR3 contains 14 residues. Here the CDR3 DNA reads TGTGCCAGCAGCTTAGCGGGACAGGGAAATGAGCAGTTCTTC. Translating it yields CASSLAGQGNEQFF.

Only a few counts were recorded for this clone. The same CDR3 is also encoded by other DNA sequences in this sample. The V call is TRBV27, the J call TRBJ2-7; the D is unclear. The CDR3 loop spans 13 amino acids. In germline, CDR1 is MNHEY, CDR2 SMNVEV (reference sequence). The V end was cut by 2 bases, the J end by 2 bases, with 7 bases between. The CDR3 sequence: CASSLRLAYEQYF. The CDR3 DNA is TGTGCCAGCAGTTTAAGACTTGCCTACGAGCAGTACTTC.

The genes are TRBV6-5 and TRBJ1-1; the match to TRBD1 covers 7 bases. V shed 2 bases and J 2 bases; nucleotides not matched to a gene: 8. Germline-derived CDR1 and CDR2 are MNHEY and SVGAGI. This CDR3 region has 16 residues. CDR3: CASSYVAGGRNTEAFF. CDR3 DNA sequence: TGTGCCAGCAGTTACGTTGCAGGGGGAAGAAACACTGAAGCTTTCTTT.

This clone came up a few times. CDR3 DNA sequence: TGCGCCAGCAGGGGGACAGGGGCAAGGGAGCAGTACTTC. This gives the protein CASRGTGAREQYF. V usage is TRBV5-1 and J usage is TRBJ2-7; TRBD1 matches 10 bases. Germline trimming cut 5 bases from V and 7 bases from J; bases unmatched to any gene: 6. CDR1 SGHRS and CDR2 YFSETQ come from the germline V gene. This CDR3 is 13 amino acids long. The complete variable domain, with remaining parts taken from reference TRBV5-1 and TRBJ2-7, reads KAGVTQTPRYLIKTRGQQVTLSCSPISGHRSVSWYQQTPGQGLQFLFEYFSETQRNKGNFPGRFSGRQFSNSRSEMNVSTLELGDSALYLCASRGTGAREQYFGPGTRLTVT.

Only a few counts were recorded for this clone. This chain links TRBV18 with TRBJ2-5, with D perhaps matching TRBD2 (6 bases). The germline gives CDR1 KGHSH, CDR2 LQKENI. The CDR3 loop spans 13 amino acids. V was clipped by 6 bases and J by 2 bases, with 10 bases between them. The DNA of the CDR3 is TGTGCCAGCTCCCAGGGACTTCAAGAGACCCAGTACTTC. Protein sequence: CASSQGLQETQYF.

In its sample, this clone was seen a few times. This CDR3 reads CASSLGLAGGRDTQYF. Written as DNA, the CDR3 is TGCGCCAGCAGCTTGGGCCTAGCGGGGGGCCGGGATACGCAGTATTTT. V is TRBV5-1 and J is TRBJ2-3, with 11 bases that match TRBD2. Looked up from germline, CDR1 is SGHRS and CDR2 is YFSETQ. With V trimmed by 0 bases and J by 6 bases, 6 bases remained unmatched. The CDR3 totals 16 residues.

The chain carries TRBV7-3 and TRBJ2-1; 12 nucleotides line up with TRBD2. The CDR3 runs to 16 residues. The germline CDR1 and CDR2 sequences are SGHTA and FQGTGA. Trimming cost V 5 bases and J 1 base; bases outside gene matches: 3. CDR3 bases: TGTGCCAGCAGCCCTAGCGGGGGGGCTTCCTACAATGAGCAGTTCTTC. Protein product: CASSPSGGASYNEQFF.

The table lists this clone with many counts. The J gene is TRBJ2-1, the V gene TRBV5-4; the D is unclear. V gave up 0 bases and J gave up 0 bases, with 7 bases separating them. The CDR3 runs to 15 residues. Germline V gene lookup returns CDR1 SGHNT and CDR2 YYREEE (reference sequence). CDR3 protein: CASSLDVSSYNEQFF. CDR3 DNA: TGTGCCAGCAGCTTGGACGTGAGCTCCTACAATGAGCAGTTCTTC. Combining the CDR3 with reference TRBV5-4 and TRBJ2-1 gives the whole variable domain ETGVTQSPTHLIKTRGQQVTLRCSSQSGHNTVSWYQQALGQGPQFIFQYYREEENGRGNFPPRFSGLQFPNYSSELNVNALELDDSALYLCASSLDVSSYNEQFFGPGTRLTVL.